Each of the 26 T cell receptor beta chains below was sequenced from the same sample in a study of control samples from healthy donors and cancer patients. Generated by immunoSEQ multiplex PCR, the TCRdb table keeps only in-frame clones and is missing some. Of roughly 150,000 clones listed, about 93% are singletons. Sequencing was carried out using blood. The origin of the receptors is a man aged 45-65 years in good health.

The CDR3 bases are TGTGCCAGCAGCTTAGCGCCGACTAATTCACCCCTCCACTTT. It yields the protein CASSLAPTNSPLHF. The chain links TRBV7-9 to TRBJ1-6; no clear D gene. V lost 0 bases to trimming and J lost 6 bases, with 6 bases between them. The CDR3 runs to 14 residues. Germline CDR1 reads SEHNR; CDR2 reads FQNEAQ (reference sequence).

The chain employs TRBV4-1 and TRBJ2-5, with 7 bases lining up with TRBD1. The CDR3 covers 14 residues. CDR1 and CDR2 (germline): MGHRA, YSYEKL. With 1 base clipped from V and 6 bases from J, the junction kept 5 bases outside the gene matches. CDR3 residues: CASSQGQGVKTQYF. The DNA of the CDR3 is TGCGCCAGCAGCCAAGGGCAGGGGGTAAAGACCCAGTACTTC.

The chain joins TRBV18 to TRBJ1-5, with TRBD1 as a possible D gene (6 bases). V lost 4 bases and J lost 4, with 14 bases in between. Germline-derived CDR1 and CDR2 are KGHSH and LQKENI. The CDR3 extends over 15 amino acids. CDR3 bases: TGTGCCAGCTCACATGCAGGGGAACCAAATCAGCCCCAGCATTTT. Its translation: CASSHAGEPNQPQHF.

V is TRBV7-9 and J is TRBJ1-4, with a tentative D call TRBD1 (6 bases). Trimming removed 7 bases from V and 3 bases from J, with 12 bases in between. The germline gives CDR1 SEHNR, CDR2 FQNEAQ (reference sequence). This CDR3 is built from 14 residues. Here the CDR3 reads CASTVGGSNEKLFF. The DNA for the CDR3 is TGTGCCAGCACCGTAGGGGGGTCTAATGAAAAACTGTTTTTT.

This chain uses TRBV5-4 with TRBJ2-7; D remains ambiguous. The CDR3 sequence is 15 residues long. The V gene's germline CDR1 is SGHNT and CDR2 YYREEE (reference sequence). Trimming shortened V by 4 bases and J by 1 base, and 15 bases separated the two germline ends. The CDR3 here is CASSTDTALSYEQYF. The CDR3 nucleotides are TGTGCCAGCAGCACCGATACAGCGTTATCCTACGAGCAGTACTTC.

The chain couples TRBV4-2 to TRBJ2-7; the match to TRBD1 covers 10 bases. This CDR3 contains 15 residues. The V and J ends lost 1 base and 7 bases, in that order; junction bases with no gene match: 7. The germline V gene has CDR1 LGHNA and CDR2 YNFKEQ. The DNA of the CDR3 is TGTGCCAGCAGCCAAGGGACAGGGGGTCGGAGGGAGCAGTACTTC. Its protein is CASSQGTGGRREQYF.

V and J are TRBV6-5 and TRBJ2-1; 7 nucleotides line up with TRBD2. V dropped 6 bases and J dropped 5; count of bases not matched to a gene: 10. The CDR3 length is 15 residues. CDR1 is MNHEY, CDR2 SVGAGI, per germline. The CDR3 DNA reads as TGTGCCAGCAGACTCAGACCCGGGGGGAACAATGAGCAGTTCTTC. It codes for CASRLRPGGNNEQFF.

V gene TRBV28 combines with J gene TRBJ1-5; D remains unclear. This CDR3 contains 15 residues. Trimming left V 3 bases short and J 0 bases short, with 9 bases between. Germline CDR1 reads MDHEN; CDR2 reads SYDVKM. Here the CDR3 reads CASSLWGASNQPQHF. The DNA for the CDR3 is TGTGCCAGCAGTTTGTGGGGAGCTAGCAATCAGCCCCAGCATTTT.

This rearrangement joins TRBV28 to TRBJ1-2; no definite D call. The V gene's germline CDR1 is MDHEN and CDR2 SYDVKM. Trimming cost V 5 bases and J 8 bases, with 21 bases left between them. This CDR3 is built from 15 residues. CDR3 sequence reads: CASSQDPRAPKGYTF. As DNA, the CDR3 is TGTGCCAGCAGTCAGGACCCTCGTGCCCCGAAAGGCTACACCTTC.

V is TRBV5-1 and J is TRBJ2-5; 9 bases line up with TRBD1. Germline lookup yields CDR1 SGHRS and CDR2 YFSETQ. This CDR3 comprises 15 residues. The J segment lost 2 bases and the V segment lost 3 bases, leaving 5 bases of the junction unmatched. The CDR3 DNA sequence: TGCGCCAGCAGCTCCGGACAGGGGTCACAAGAGACCCAGTACTTC. As protein: CASSSGQGSQETQYF. Using reference TRBV5-1 and TRBJ2-5 for the parts outside the CDR3, the full variable domain is KAGVTQTPRYLIKTRGQQVTLSCSPISGHRSVSWYQQTPGQGLQFLFEYFSETQRNKGNFPGRFSGRQFSNSRSEMNVSTLELGDSALYLCASSSGQGSQETQYFGPGTRLLVL.

The chain uses TRBV29-1 and TRBJ2-7; 8 nucleotides agree with TRBD1. Germline V CDR1 and CDR2: SQVTM, ANQGSEA. J gave up 4 bases and V 4 bases, and 0 bases lay outside the gene matches. The CDR3 is made up of 11 amino acids. This chain's CDR3 is CSVGDRYEQYF. CDR3 nucleotide sequence: TGCAGCGTTGGGGACAGGTACGAGCAGTACTTC.

This sequence joins TRBV7-9 and TRBJ1-6; D remains unclear. The CDR3 length is 15 residues. Trimming shortened V by 5 bases and J by 6 bases, and 14 bases separated the two germline ends. Germline CDR1 reads SEHNR; CDR2 reads FQNEAQ (reference sequence). CDR3 nucleotide sequence: TGTGCCAGCAGCCGAGCGGAGGTTTCTAATTCACCCCTCCACTTT. Its protein is CASSRAEVSNSPLHF.

The rearrangement links TRBV27 to TRBJ2-1; 9 bases are a match to TRBD2. J was trimmed by 8 bases and V by 4 bases; bases with no gene match: 6. CDR3 size: 14 residues. Germline loops: CDR1 MNHEY, CDR2 SMNVEV (reference sequence). This CDR3 reads CASSWSGTSHEQFF. The CDR3 DNA follows: TGTGCCAGCAGTTGGTCCGGGACTAGCCATGAGCAGTTCTTC.

This sequence joins TRBV6-1 and TRBJ1-5, with 9 bases that match TRBD1. The CDR3 has 15 amino acids. Trimming took 1 base from V and 6 from J; bases not matched to a gene: 4. CDR1 MNHNS and CDR2 SASEGT come from the germline V gene. CDR3 loop: CASSEEDRGGQPQHF. The CDR3 nucleotides are TGTGCCAGCAGTGAAGAGGACAGGGGAGGTCAGCCCCAGCATTTT.

The rearrangement links TRBV28 to TRBJ2-1; TRBD2 agrees at 10 bases. With V trimmed by 3 bases and J by 7 bases, 21 bases remained unmatched. Germline CDR1 is MDHEN and CDR2 is SYDVKM. CDR3 length equals 20 residues. CDR3 in amino acids: CASSFPLASGSLRRGNEQFF. CDR3 coding DNA: TGTGCCAGCAGTTTCCCCCTAGCTAGCGGGAGCTTAAGAAGGGGAAATGAGCAGTTCTTC.

This chain links TRBV6-5 with TRBJ1-6; the match to TRBD1 covers 9 bases. The CDR3 extends over 14 amino acids. Germline V gene lookup returns CDR1 MNHEY and CDR2 SVGAGI. After removal of 2 bases from V and 9 bases from J, the junction contained 2 bases not matched to a gene. Here the CDR3 reads CASSYGTGPSPLHF. The CDR3 coding sequence is TGTGCCAGCAGTTACGGGACAGGGCCTTCACCCCTCCACTTT.

The rearrangement joins TRBV5-1 to TRBJ2-3, with D possibly TRBD2 on 5 matching bases. CDR1 SGHRS and CDR2 YFSETQ come from the germline V gene. The CDR3 contains 16 residues. V was pared by 2 bases and J by 1 base, with 14 bases between. CDR3 in DNA: TGCGCCAGCAGCTTTCGGTTAACCGGGGGCACAGATACGCAGTATTTT. This gives the protein CASSFRLTGGTDTQYF.

The V call is TRBV18, the J call TRBJ2-2; TRBD2 matches 11 bases. The J segment lost 0 bases and the V segment lost 3 bases, leaving 3 bases of the junction unmatched. CDR1 is KGHSH, CDR2 LQKENI, per germline. This CDR3 region has 17 residues. The DNA for the CDR3 is TGTGCCAGCTCACCTCTGACTAGCGGGACGAACACCGGGGAGCTGTTTTTT. It yields the protein CASSPLTSGTNTGELFF.

The V and J genes are TRBV7-9 and TRBJ1-2; TRBD1 might be the D (5 bases). The CDR3 is 12 residues long. Germline assignment: CDR1 SEHNR and CDR2 FQNEAQ (reference sequence). V lost 8 bases, J lost 0 bases, and 7 bases lay in between. The CDR3 loop is CASGASNYGYTF. CDR3 DNA: TGTGCCAGCGGGGCATCTAACTATGGCTACACCTTC.

The chain is built from TRBV24-1 and TRBJ1-2; a possible D gene is TRBD1 (5 bases). V was trimmed by 2 bases and J by 3 bases, leaving 12 bases between them. This CDR3 is built from 15 residues. Germline CDR1 reads KGHDR; CDR2 reads SFDVKD. In nucleotides, the CDR3 is TGTGCCACCAGTGATTCAGGGCCGGAAGACTATGGCTACACCTTC. Its translation: CATSDSGPEDYGYTF.

In DNA, the CDR3 is TGTGCCAGCATAAAAAGGGGGCACAATCAGCCCCAGCATTTT. The encoded protein is CASIKRGHNQPQHF. This rearrangement joins TRBV6-5 to TRBJ1-5, with 7 nucleotides matching TRBD1. After removal of 7 bases from V and 3 bases from J, the junction contained 6 bases not matched to a gene. The CDR3 runs to 14 residues. Germline CDR1 reads MNHEY; CDR2 reads SVGAGI.

This chain's CDR3 is CASSPPGYQETQYF. The CDR3 DNA follows: TGTGCCAGCAGTCCACCGGGGTACCAAGAGACCCAGTACTTC. The chain combines TRBV6-5 with TRBJ2-5; D perhaps matches TRBD2 (5 bases). Germline CDR1 MNHEY, CDR2 SVGAGI. V lost 5 bases to trimming and J lost 0 bases, with 10 bases between them. This CDR3 is 14 amino acids long.

The J gene is TRBJ2-1, the V gene TRBV7-2, with 9 positions matching TRBD2. Trimming took 0 bases from V and 7 from J; bases not matched to a gene: 4. Looked up from germline, CDR1 is SGHTA and CDR2 is FQGNSA. This CDR3 comprises 15 residues. CDR3 region: CASSLAGLAPNEQFF. The CDR3 region has the DNA TGTGCCAGCAGCTTAGCGGGACTAGCACCAAATGAGCAGTTCTTC. The variable domain in full, with the rest retrieved from reference TRBV7-2 and TRBJ2-1, is GAGVSQSPSNKVTEKGKDVELRCDPISGHTALYWYRQSLGQGLEFLIYFQGNSAPDKSGLPSDRFSAERTGGSVSTLTIQRTQQEDSAVYLCASSLAGLAPNEQFFGPGTRLTVL.

The chain carries TRBV30 and TRBJ2-2; maybe TRBD2 (5 bases). Trimming cost V 0 bases and J 5 bases, with 10 bases left between them. In germline, CDR1 is GTSNPN, CDR2 SVGIG (reference sequence). The CDR3 is 14 residues long. As DNA, the CDR3 is TGTGCCTGGAGTGTACGGCTAGCTACCGGGGAGCTGTTTTTT. It encodes CAWSVRLATGELFF.

The chain has TRBV19 and TRBJ2-3; 11 nucleotides match TRBD2. J lost 2 bases, V lost 7 bases, and 8 bases had no gene match. The CDR3 runs 16 residues. The germline CDR1 and CDR2 sequences are LNHDA and SQIVND (reference sequence). CDR3 sequence reads: CASNRLAGLYTDTQYF. The CDR3 coding sequence is TGTGCCAGTAACCGACTAGCGGGGCTTTACACAGATACGCAGTATTTT.

This clone was recorded only once. V usage is TRBV28 and J usage is TRBJ2-7, with 7 bases matching TRBD1. V trimming: 6 bases; J trimming: 3 bases; junction bases outside the gene matches: 8. CDR1 and CDR2 from the germline V gene are MDHEN and SYDVKM. The CDR3 contains 14 residues. CDR3: CASSHRGPSYEQYF. In nucleotides, the CDR3 is TGTGCCAGCAGCCACAGGGGACCGAGCTACGAGCAGTACTTC.